The 31 T cell receptor beta chains presented below share a single source sample, sequenced in a study of blood T cells in healthy people across ages. For the second PCR, which ran for about 6 to 12 cycles, a sample-barcoded 5' primer and a J-beta primer mix were used. TCRdb re-called the 5' RACE reads through MiXCR, storing one row per CDR3 protein. Here the sample spans about 560,000 distinct CDR3 sequences, 25% to 35% being singletons. The same sample was also studied in work on T cells of mothers and their children.

Source material: blood. The receptor set was obtained from a boy aged 2-9 years in good health.

The CDR3 sequence is CASSLRIAGGYNEQFF. Written as DNA, the CDR3 is TGTGCCAGCAGCTTACGGATAGCGGGGGGTTACAATGAGCAGTTCTTC. The chain couples TRBV5-6 to TRBJ2-1; the match to TRBD2 covers 10 bases. The CDR3 is 16 residues long. V was clipped by 2 bases and J by 4 bases; unmatched bases: 6. Germline assignment: CDR1 SGHDT and CDR2 YYEEEE.

The genes are TRBV12-3 or TRBV12-4 and TRBJ2-7, with TRBD1 identical over 9 bases. With 7 bases clipped from V and 0 bases from J, the junction kept 4 bases outside the gene matches. The length of the CDR3 is 14 residues. In DNA form, the CDR3 reads TGTGCCAGCACTGACAGGGGGGGCTCCTACGAGCAGTACTTC. Translated: CASTDRGGSYEQYF.

The chain combines TRBV10-3 with TRBJ2-3; tentatively, D is TRBD1 (6 bases). CDR3 length: 14 amino acids. V lost 7 bases, J lost 2 bases, and 13 bases lay in between. The germline V gene encodes CDR1 ENHRY and CDR2 SYGVKD. The CDR3 region is CAITDRSDTDTQYF. The CDR3 DNA reads TGTGCCATCACCGACAGGTCGGACACAGATACGCAGTATTTT.

This chain uses TRBV6-5 with TRBJ2-7, with TRBD1 identical over 8 bases. The ends lost 2 bases at V and 3 bases at J; junction bases unmatched: 6. The CDR3 is made up of 15 amino acids. CDR1 and CDR2 (germline): MNHEY, SVGAGI. The CDR3: CASSYRTGKDYEQYF. The DNA for the CDR3 is TGTGCCAGCAGTTACCGGACAGGGAAAGACTACGAGCAGTACTTC.

This chain uses TRBV29-1 with TRBJ2-3; D perhaps matches TRBD1 (5 bases). Germline V gene sequence: CDR1 SQVTM, CDR2 ANQGSEA. The germline V and J ends were trimmed by 2 bases and 2 bases, with 17 bases remaining between them. This CDR3 has 16 amino acids. The CDR3 DNA reads as TGCAGCGTTGAATGGGGCGCAGGGAAAGTCACAGATACGCAGTATTTT. The encoded protein is CSVEWGAGKVTDTQYF.

This clonotype was found a few times. V and J are TRBV20-1 and TRBJ2-5; 10 bases align to TRBD2. Germline V CDR1 and CDR2: DFQATT, SNEGSKA (reference sequence). Unmatched junction bases numbered 3, after V lost 6 bases and J lost 5 bases. The length of the CDR3 is 12 residues. As DNA, the CDR3 is TGCAGTGCCGGGACTAGCGAGGAGACCCAGTACTTC. Its protein product is CSAGTSEETQYF.

The rearrangement links TRBV11-2 to TRBJ2-7; D is undetermined. The CDR3 is 14 residues long. The V end lost 3 bases, the J end lost 2 bases, and 11 bases lay between the germline ends. The V gene's germline CDR1 is SGHAT and CDR2 FQNNGV. The CDR3, as DNA: TGTGCCAGCAGCTTTGGACCCGGAGCCTACGAGCAGTACTTC. This encodes CASSFGPGAYEQYF.

This clonotype came up a few times. This chain connects TRBV19 to TRBJ2-3; 7 bases map to TRBD1. The CDR3 loop spans 18 amino acids. V trimming: 5 bases; J trimming: 0 bases; junction bases outside the gene matches: 14. CDR1 LNHDA and CDR2 SQIVND come from the germline V gene (reference sequence). CDR3: CASSVGTARSISTDTQYF. For the CDR3, the DNA is TGTGCCAGTAGTGTCGGGACAGCCCGAAGTATAAGCACAGATACGCAGTATTTT. Full variable domain (rest looked up from reference TRBV19 and TRBJ2-3): DGGITQSPKYLFRKEGQNVTLSCEQNLNHDAMYWYRQDPGQGLRLIYYSQIVNDFQKGDIAEGYSVSREKKESFPLTVTSAQKNPTAFYLCASSVGTARSISTDTQYFGPGTRLTVL.

This rearrangement joins TRBV20-1 to TRBJ2-4; 8 nucleotides line up with TRBD1. With 3 bases clipped from V and 3 bases from J, the junction kept 10 bases outside the gene matches. The CDR3 spans 16 residues. Looked up from germline, CDR1 is DFQATT and CDR2 is SNEGSKA (reference sequence). The CDR3 DNA is TGCAGTGCTAGGGATCCCCTGACAGGGGTCAAAAACATTCAGTACTTC. This encodes CSARDPLTGVKNIQYF.

A few counts support this clonotype. The chain carries TRBV15 and TRBJ2-7; D is perhaps TRBD2 (6 bases). Germline CDR1 is LNHNV and CDR2 is YYDKDF (reference sequence). The CDR3 is made up of 14 amino acids. Trimming shortened V by 0 bases and J by 4 bases, and 10 bases separated the two germline ends. The CDR3 loop reads CATSRDSGQYEQYF. CDR3 DNA: TGTGCCACCAGCAGAGATAGCGGCCAATACGAGCAGTACTTC.

On this clonotype itself: The junction departs from the called germline gene at one end, perhaps through a read error. V gene TRBV12-3 or TRBV12-4 combines with J gene TRBJ2-3, with 7 nucleotides matching TRBD1. CDR3 length: 17 residues. This CDR3 is CASSLIMGTVDTDPQYF. CDR3 DNA: TGTGCCAGCAGTTTAATCATGGGGACAGTAGACACAGATCCGCAGTATTTT.

This clonotype was detected a few times. The V gene is TRBV4-2, the J gene TRBJ2-3, with 11 bases aligning to TRBD2. This CDR3 spans 16 amino acids. V gave up 2 bases and J gave up 1 base; unmatched junction bases: 2. Germline V gene sequence: CDR1 LGHNA, CDR2 YNFKEQ. The CDR3 sequence: CASSQQTSGGTDTQYF. In DNA form, the CDR3 reads TGTGCCAGCAGCCAACAGACTAGCGGGGGCACAGATACGCAGTATTTT.

Regarding this clonotype: A single base separates this from a much larger clone, so it may be a read error. V and J are TRBV6-5 and TRBJ2-3, with TRBD2 as a possible D gene (5 bases). From germline, CDR1 is MNHEY and CDR2 SVGAGI. V was clipped by 2 bases and J by 2 bases, with 14 bases between them. The length of the CDR3 is 16 residues. This chain's CDR3 is CASSYGKLVATDTQYF. The DNA for the CDR3 is TGTGCCAGCAGTTACGGAAAACTAGTGGCCACAGATACGCAGTATTTT.

The chain employs TRBV6-1 and TRBJ2-1, with 7 bases aligning to TRBD1. Near its end, the DNA agrees better with TRBJ2-5, so the J call may be wrong. CDR3 length equals 14 residues. Germline V lookup: CDR1 MNHNS, CDR2 SASEGT. The CDR3 reads CASSQLQGRVTQYF. DNA for the CDR3: TGTGCCAGCAGTCAACTACAGGGGCGGGTGACCCAGTACTTC.

This clonotype was seen more than once but under ten times. The V and J genes are TRBV27 and TRBJ2-5, with a weak D call TRBD1 (6 bases). The J call is in doubt because the DNA end fits TRBJ2-7 better. CDR1 is MNHEY, CDR2 SMNVEV, per germline (reference sequence). This CDR3 has 14 residues. As DNA, the CDR3 is TGTGCCAGCAGTTTACAGGGGCCCGCTTACGAGCAGTACTTC. Translated, it gives CASSLQGPAYEQYF.

This chain connects TRBV5-1 to TRBJ1-4, with 7 bases fitting TRBD1. In germline, CDR1 is SGHRS, CDR2 YFSETQ. This CDR3 comprises 16 residues. Germline trimming cut 0 bases from V and 6 bases from J; bases unmatched to any gene: 8. The CDR3 coding sequence is TGCGCCAGCAGCTTGGATCAGGGGGGCGAAGATGAAAAACTGTTTTTT. Translated: CASSLDQGGEDEKLFF.

This chain joins TRBV7-9 and TRBJ1-2; D is possibly TRBD1 (5 bases). CDR3 length equals 12 residues. From germline, CDR1 is SEHNR and CDR2 FQNEAQ (reference sequence). Trimming cost V 4 bases and J 7 bases, with 10 bases left between them. CDR3 DNA: TGTGCCAGCAGCTCGGGGGACGGTGGCTACACCTTC. Amino acids: CASSSGDGGYTF.

J is TRBJ1-2 and V is TRBV27, with TRBD1 identical over 8 bases. J lost 4 bases, V lost 7 bases, and 8 bases had no gene match. The CDR3 extends over 14 amino acids. The germline V gene encodes CDR1 MNHEY and CDR2 SMNVEV (reference sequence). The DNA for the CDR3 is TGTGCCAGCACCAAAGCAGGGGGCGGCTATGGCTACACCTTC. Translating it yields CASTKAGGGYGYTF.

V is TRBV6-1 and J is TRBJ2-6; D call uncertain. Looked up from germline, CDR1 is MNHNS and CDR2 is SASEGT. The CDR3 is made up of 14 amino acids. The ends were cut back, 2 bases at V and 1 base at J, with 3 bases in the middle. The CDR3 DNA follows: TGTGCCAGCAGTGAACGATCTGGGGCCAACGTCCTGACTTTC. It yields the protein CASSERSGANVLTF.

This chain joins TRBV11-2 and TRBJ2-7, with D unclear. This CDR3 spans 13 amino acids. Germline V gene data show CDR1 as SGHAT and CDR2 as FQNNGV. Trimming took off 8 bases at V and 3 bases at J, with 14 bases between the two ends. CDR3 residues: CASGLGRSYEQYF. CDR3 bases: TGTGCCAGCGGCCTAGGACGGAGCTACGAGCAGTACTTC. Full variable domain (remainder filled in from reference TRBV11-2 and TRBJ2-7): EAGVAQSPRYKIIEKRQSVAFWCNPISGHATLYWYQQILGQGPKLLIQFQNNGVVDDSQLPKDRFSAERLKGVDSTLKIQPAKLEDSAVYLCASGLGRSYEQYFGPGTRLTVT.

The count of this clonotype is one. The V gene is TRBV5-1, the J gene TRBJ1-6, with D unclear. The CDR3 runs to 16 residues. Deletions cut 4 bases from V and 0 bases from J, with 11 bases between. The germline V gene has CDR1 SGHRS and CDR2 YFSETQ. The CDR3 DNA is TGCGCCAGCAGCCTCCGACTGAGCTCCTATAATTCACCCCTCCACTTT. Translation: CASSLRLSSYNSPLHF.

The DNA of the CDR3 is TGCGCCAGCAGGACAGGGGGCTTTAATTCACCCCTCCACTTT. Protein sequence: CASRTGGFNSPLHF. The rearrangement uses TRBV10-2 and TRBJ1-6; 10 bases agree with TRBD1. Germline lookup yields CDR1 WSHSY and CDR2 SAAADI. The CDR3 is 14 amino acids. Trimming at V came to 6 bases and at J to 6 bases, leaving 2 bases not matched to a gene.

This chain connects TRBV11-2 to TRBJ2-4; 11 nucleotides align to TRBD2. V trimming: 4 bases; J trimming: 3 bases; junction bases outside the gene matches: 5. The CDR3 is made up of 16 amino acids. Per the germline V gene, CDR1 is SGHAT and CDR2 is FQNNGV. The CDR3: CASSSSLAGVKNIQYF. Here the CDR3 DNA reads TGTGCCAGCAGCTCCTCACTAGCGGGGGTCAAAAACATTCAGTACTTC. The whole variable domain, remainder taken from reference TRBV11-2 and TRBJ2-4, is EAGVAQSPRYKIIEKRQSVAFWCNPISGHATLYWYQQILGQGPKLLIQFQNNGVVDDSQLPKDRFSAERLKGVDSTLKIQPAKLEDSAVYLCASSSSLAGVKNIQYFGAGTRLSVL.

The chain recombines TRBV25-1 with TRBJ2-2; D might be TRBD1 or TRBD2, each matching 5 bases. CDR1 and CDR2 (germline): MGHDK, SYGVNS. CDR3 length equals 13 residues. V gave up 6 bases and J gave up 7 bases, with 12 bases separating them. CDR3 loop: CASREPGHGELFF. The CDR3 nucleotides are TGTGCCAGCAGGGAACCGGGGCACGGGGAGCTGTTTTTT.

J is TRBJ2-5 and V is TRBV6-8; D gene unclear. The DNA matches TRBJ2-7 better at its end, which makes the J call doubtful. This CDR3 has 13 amino acids. Germline CDR1 MNHGY, CDR2 SAAAGT. CDR3 DNA: TGTGCCAGCAGACTCCGGGTGCGAGACGAGCAGTACTTC. Protein product: CASRLRVRDEQYF.

The chain is built from TRBV7-9 and TRBJ2-5, with D possibly TRBD2 on 6 matching bases. This CDR3 has 19 residues. Germline CDR1 reads SEHNR; CDR2 reads FQNEAQ (reference sequence). V was clipped by 7 bases and J by 4 bases, with 31 bases between them. The CDR3 coding sequence is TGTGCCAGCAACGCCGGGAGAACAAGTGGGGAGCGGGTTCTAGAGACCCAGTACTTC. This translates into CASNAGRTSGERVLETQYF.

The sample holds a few counts of this clonotype. V usage is TRBV7-2 and J usage is TRBJ2-7; the D gene could be TRBD1 or TRBD2 (5 bases each). V was pared by 5 bases and J by 4 bases, with 15 bases between. Germline V gene lookup returns CDR1 SGHTA and CDR2 FQGNSA. The CDR3 extends over 14 amino acids. CDR3 in amino acids: CASSRDAGPYEQYF. The CDR3 DNA is TGTGCCAGCAGCCGGGACGCAGGACCGTACGAGCAGTACTTC.

DNA for the CDR3: TGTGCCAGCAGTTTTTTAGAGAACACGCATGAGCAGTTCTTC. Amino acid sequence: CASSFLENTHEQFF. V and J are TRBV27 and TRBJ2-1; D is unresolved. CDR3 length: 14 residues. Germline loops: CDR1 MNHEY, CDR2 SMNVEV (reference sequence). Trimming stripped 3 bases from V and 8 bases from J, with 14 bases between.

The rearrangement links TRBV5-1 to TRBJ2-1; TRBD2 aligns across 7 bases. Losses at the gene ends were 3 bases for V and 8 bases for J; bases not matched to a gene: 8. Germline values: CDR1 SGHRS, CDR2 YFSETQ. The CDR3 covers 14 residues. CDR3 loop: CASSSTGGIDEQFF. The DNA of the CDR3 is TGCGCCAGCAGCTCAACGGGAGGAATCGATGAGCAGTTCTTC.

The V call is TRBV20-1, the J call TRBJ2-3; D ambiguous. Deletions cut 3 bases from V and 2 bases from J, with 18 bases between. The germline CDR1 and CDR2 sequences are DFQATT and SNEGSKA (reference sequence). CDR3 length: 16 residues. CDR3 protein: CSASSPNEGFTDTQYF. DNA of the CDR3: TGCAGTGCTAGTAGTCCTAATGAAGGGTTCACAGATACGCAGTATTTT.

The rearrangement links TRBV6-2 or TRBV6-3 to TRBJ2-5; TRBD2 is a possible D gene (6 bases). CDR1 and CDR2 (germline): MNHEY, SVGEGT. V was shortened by 2 bases and J by 7 bases, with 20 bases between the two germline ends. The CDR3 consists of 16 residues. As DNA, the CDR3 is TGTGCCAGCAGTTACGGGGACTCCGATCGCACCCCGACCCAGTACTTC. Translating gives CASSYGDSDRTPTQYF.